Sequencing of this T cell receptor (beta chain) was carried out in a study of OX40 agonist ivuxolimab in advanced cancers. Across the study: Patients were dosed intravenously with ivuxolimab at 0.01 to 10 mg/kg every 2 weeks.

Patients with autoimmune history or systemic immunosuppression were excluded. The ends were cut back, 10 bases at V and 1 base at J, with 17 bases in the middle. CDR3 length: 14 residues. The germline V gene has CDR1 MNHEY and CDR2 SVGAGI. Profiling relied on immunoSEQ multiplex PCR, and the TCRdb table lists in-frame clones only, not all of them. Here the sample spans about 36,000 clones, 70% to 80% being singletons. This TCR came from an adult with an advanced solid tumor such as melanoma, head and neck, liver or kidney cancer. This specimen consisted of CD4+ or CD8+ T cells sorted from blood, obtained in a trial of the OX40 agonist ivuxolimab. The chain carries TRBV6-5 and TRBJ2-7; TRBD2 is a possible D gene (6 bases). CDR3: CATGIGEDSYEQYF. The CDR3 DNA sequence: TGTGCCACAGGGATCGGGGAGGATTCCTACGAGCAGTACTTC.